Listed here are 7 T cell receptor beta chains from one sample, sequenced in a study of blood T cell repertoires in COVID-19 (dated by TCRdb to about 2020). Library preparation employed the immunoSEQ multiplex PCR assay. This immuneACCESS table, as held by TCRdb, lists in-frame sequences with V and J called but not all clones. Of the missing ones, under half trace to an unresolved V gene in checked studies; the others have no known cause. The sample table contains some 190,000 clones; only one count was recorded for 75% to 90% of them. Just under 8.5% of the sample is taken by the ten largest. The sequenced sample was peripheral blood. Source of these receptors: a woman aged 60-70 years with acute or convalescent COVID-19.

This chain links TRBV19 with TRBJ1-2, with D tentatively TRBD1 (5 bases). Trimming stripped 7 bases from V and 4 bases from J, with 13 bases between. This CDR3 spans 13 amino acids. The germline V gene has CDR1 LNHDA and CDR2 SQIVND (reference sequence). The CDR3 DNA sequence: TGTGCCAGTACGGGAGGGACTCTCTATGGCTACACCTTC. Protein: CASTGGTLYGYTF.

The rearrangement uses TRBV5-5 and TRBJ1-1; possibly TRBD1 for D (5 bases). CDR1 and CDR2 from the germline V gene are SGHKS and YYEKEE (reference sequence). The CDR3 has 16 amino acids. Trimming shortened V by 2 bases and J by 0 bases, and 14 bases separated the two germline ends. CDR3 DNA sequence: TGTGCCAGCAGCTTACGGGGCGGGGTTGTGAACACTGAAGCTTTCTTT. Amino acid sequence: CASSLRGGVVNTEAFF.

For the CDR3, the DNA is TGTGCCAGCAGCTCTCCAGCGGGGGGAAGCTCCTATAATTCACCCCTCCACTTT. It specifies CASSSPAGGSSYNSPLHF. The chain joins TRBV11-2 to TRBJ1-6; possibly TRBD1 for D (5 bases). Germline assignment: CDR1 SGHAT and CDR2 FQNNGV. The CDR3 length is 18 residues. V was trimmed by 4 bases and J by 0 bases, leaving 16 bases between them.

The rearrangement links TRBV27 to TRBJ1-1, with 12 nucleotides matching TRBD1. V lost 5 bases to trimming and J lost 10 bases; unmatched junction nucleotides: 8. Germline V gives CDR1 MNHEY, CDR2 SMNVEV (reference sequence). CDR3 size: 14 residues. The CDR3 is CASSTRDRGRGAFF. The CDR3 DNA reads as TGTGCCAGCAGTACCCGGGACAGGGGGCGCGGAGCTTTCTTT.

The rearrangement joins TRBV5-1 to TRBJ2-1, with D perhaps TRBD2 (6 bases). The V end was cut by 4 bases, the J end by 0 bases, with 11 bases between. This CDR3 spans 15 amino acids. From germline, CDR1 is SGHRS and CDR2 YFSETQ. CDR3 DNA: TGCGCCAGCAGCCCGGGGGTGAGCTCCTACAATGAGCAGTTCTTC. It specifies CASSPGVSSYNEQFF.

The chain recombines TRBV15 with TRBJ2-1; 7 positions agree with TRBD2. Germline assignment: CDR1 LNHNV and CDR2 YYDKDF (reference sequence). The CDR3 covers 14 residues. V was clipped by 9 bases and J by 7 bases; unmatched bases: 12. CDR3 DNA sequence: TGTGCCACTCGGTGGGGGAGGGCCGAAAATGAGCAGTTCTTC. Its translation is CATRWGRAENEQFF.

The genes are TRBV30 and TRBJ1-1; D is undetermined. Germline loops: CDR1 GTSNPN, CDR2 SVGIG (reference sequence). The CDR3 totals 16 residues. The V end was cut by 1 base, the J end by 1 base, with 16 bases between. The CDR3 loop is CAWSATWVTGNTEAFF. In DNA form, the CDR3 reads TGTGCCTGGAGTGCGACCTGGGTCACGGGGAACACTGAAGCTTTCTTT.